This T cell receptor (beta chain) appears in the sequencing data of a study of blood T cell repertoires in COVID-19. Study-wide context: Researchers got acute and convalescent COVID-19 samples from the United States, Italy and Spain. PBMCs, B-cell-depleted T cells, or T cells were the source of the cDNA or gDNA that made up the material.

Authors' methods: Quantification of nucleated cells was approximated via reference gene primer amplification. Clones were sequenced by immunoSEQ multiplex PCR, and TCRdb holds only the in-frame ones, with some missing. That table furnishes V, J and clone size, whereas the DNA furnished D and trimming. The sample lists tens of thousands of clones; around 90% were seen once. The CDR3 is 16 residues long. Germline V gene lookup returns CDR1 SGDLS and CDR2 YYNGEE. V shed 0 bases and J shed 1 base, with 13 bases lying between them. The receptor comes from a man older than 75 with active or convalescent COVID-19. The material sequenced was peripheral blood. V usage is TRBV9 and J usage is TRBJ1-1; D gene ambiguous. CDR3 DNA sequence: TGTGCCAGCAGCGTAGGTGGTTCTGCAGGGAACACTGAAGCTTTCTTT. Encoded protein: CASSVGGSAGNTEAFF.